This T cell receptor beta chain is from a study of CXCR3-negative and CXCR3-positive naive CD8 T cells (dated 2019 in TCRdb). Context from the whole study: Roughly 150 million TRB reads were obtained in total, roughly 1.5 +/- 0.3 million reads per library. TRBV-TRBJ cluster analysis included naive subsets from several donors and memory cells from 3 donors. Diversity and physicochemical repertoire analyses covered about a dozen donors pooled from two independent experiments. Results the study describes overall, beyond this receptor: Compared with CXCR3-negative naive cells, CXCR3-positive naive cells had TRB CDR3s with higher hydrophobicity (lower Kidera factor 4), lower energy, and higher strength and volume indices. Similar TRBV-TRBJ usage was shown by naive CXCR3-negative and CXCR3-positive cells from the same donor, whereas distinct patterns were shown by memory cells. Repertoire diversity was comparably high in both naive subsets but much lower in memory CD8+ T cells. Because surface CD5, which is linked to self-reactivity in mice, was comparable between the naive subsets, TCR interaction strength was also inferred from the physicochemical properties of TRB CDR3s. CXCR3 expression partially decreased after cryopreservation, so most assays used freshly isolated PBMCs.

Sequencing relied on a NextSeq 550. The Human TCR Profiling Kit (MiLaboratory) was used to prepare UMI-labeled 5' RACE TRB cDNA libraries. The full amount of extracted RNA was used for cDNA synthesis, and the full amount of resulting cDNA was used for PCR amplification. Libraries were prepared in parallel with an identical number of PCR cycles. Per the authors' processing: With a minimum of two reads required per UMI, MIGEC and MiXCR pulled out about 49,000 +/- 11,000 unique UMI-labeled TRB cDNA molecules from each library. On average, around 40,000 +/- 10,000 functional in-frame TRB CDR3 nucleotide clonotypes lacking stop codons were found per library. After downsampling to 5000 UMI-labeled TRB molecules per sample, diversity metrics, including normalized Shannon-Wiener and Chao1, were computed in VDJtools. Clonotype-size-weighted physicochemical properties of the central five CDR3 residues (interaction energy, strength, volume and Kidera factor 4) were computed in VDJtools. Reprocessed by TCRdb, the reads give a single entry per CDR3 protein sequence, without DNA. TCRdb, not the authors, supplied the V and J calls. This sample's clone table shows around 81,000 distinct CDR3 sequences. Together, the top ten hold around 1.5% of the sample.

As to this clonotype: Its cognate antigen has yet to be identified.

Each CD8+ T cell subset was flow-sorted in triplicate, with about 320,000 cells per subset placed directly into RLT lysis buffer. To keep memory contaminants out, a stringent definition of naive CD8+ T cells was applied: CD45RO-CCR7+CD27+CD95-. Peripheral blood mononuclear cells were isolated from buffy coats using standard density gradient centrifugation. Naive CXCR3-negative and CXCR3-positive CD8+ T cells were flow-sorted on a FACSAria III. An RNeasy Mini Kit was used to extract total RNA from the sorted cells. The sequencing input was naive CXCR3- CD8+ T cells from blood. The cell subset or site label on this specimen signifies: CD45RO-CCR7+CD27+CD95- naive CD8+ T cells lacking CXCR3 (TNR3-). This clonotype was obtained from a human donor in good health. Some clones in this sample may be carry-over from other donors' samples.

The CDR3 region reads CASRGRDSRFYEQYF. The chain links TRBV7-9 with TRBJ2-7; the D gene TCRdb calls, TRBD1, cannot be checked with no DNA. The germline V gene (reference sequence) sets CDR1 to SEHNR and CDR2 to FQNEAQ. Measured from the cysteine to the phenylalanine, the CDR3 is 15 residues long. This entry has no DNA.